This T cell receptor beta chain originates from a study of cytotoxic CD8 clonotypes in ibrutinib-treated CLL. Study information: Each sample contained, on average, about 250,000 productive templates and about 88,000 productive rearrangements.

Assay: immunoSEQ multiplex PCR; the TCRdb copy retains only in-frame clones and omits some. The sample consists of roughly 45,000 clones, about 65% of them appearing once. CDR3 length: 14 residues. V dropped 2 bases and J dropped 6; count of bases not matched to a gene: 4. Germline CDR1 SNHLY, CDR2 FYNNEI. This rearrangement joins TRBV2 to TRBJ2-3, with TRBD1 matching 8 bases. This clonotype was obtained from a human donor with chronic lymphocytic leukemia. The sample here was PBMCs, taken after 24 months of ibrutinib treatment. The chain's CDR3 is CASSEQGAGDTQYF. CDR3 coding DNA: TGTGCCAGCAGTGAACAGGGGGCTGGGGATACGCAGTATTTT. The full variable domain, its missing parts supplied by reference TRBV2 and TRBJ2-3, is EPEVTQTPSHQVTQMGQEVILRCVPISNHLYFYWYRQILGQKVEFLVSFYNNEISEKSEIFDDQFSVERPDGSNFTLKIRSTKLEDSAMYFCASSEQGAGDTQYFGPGTRLTVL.